This entry is about one T cell receptor (beta chain). Possible read error: a much larger clone is one base away. There are 15 residues in the CDR3. CDR1 DFQATT and CDR2 SNEGSKA come from the germline V gene (reference sequence). The V segment lost 2 bases and the J segment 9 bases; nucleotides outside the gene matches: 13. A single record per CDR3 protein comes from TCRdb applying MiXCR to the PCR reads. Of some 65,000 distinct CDR3 sequences in the sample, about a fifth were seen once. This entry belongs to a study of molecular identifiers for immune sequencing clone quantification. Investigators produced naive CD8 libraries from approximately 20,000 to 1,000,000 sorted cells, drawing on 10%, 30% or 50% RNA. A CD8+CD4-CCR7+CD45RA+ gate was used to sort naive CD8 T cells.

This chain connects TRBV20-1 to TRBJ2-1; 7 bases line up with TRBD1. The sample taken for sequencing was naive CD8+ T cells from blood, with Jurkat cell RNA spiked in. Described subset: FACS-sorted CD8+CD4-CCR7+CD45RA+ naive T cells. The receptor's source is a human donor in good health. Some libraries in this study had Jurkat cell RNA spiked in. The CDR3 nucleotides are TGCAGTGCTAGAAAAGACAGGGCCAGGCGGAGTGAGCAGTTCTTC. This encodes CSARKDRARRSEQFF.